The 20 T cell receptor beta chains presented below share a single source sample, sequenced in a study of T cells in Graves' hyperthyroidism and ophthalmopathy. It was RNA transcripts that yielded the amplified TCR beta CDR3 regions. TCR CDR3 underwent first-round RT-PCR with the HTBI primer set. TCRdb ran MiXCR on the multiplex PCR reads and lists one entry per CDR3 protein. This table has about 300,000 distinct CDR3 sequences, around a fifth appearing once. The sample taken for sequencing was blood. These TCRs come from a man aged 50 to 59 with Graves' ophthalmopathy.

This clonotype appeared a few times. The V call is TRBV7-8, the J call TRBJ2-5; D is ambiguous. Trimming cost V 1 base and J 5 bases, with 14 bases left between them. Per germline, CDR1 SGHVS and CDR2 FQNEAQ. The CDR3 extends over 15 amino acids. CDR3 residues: CASSLVYSGMETQYF. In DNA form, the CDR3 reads TGTGCCAGCAGCTTAGTTTATTCGGGTATGGAGACCCAGTACTTC.

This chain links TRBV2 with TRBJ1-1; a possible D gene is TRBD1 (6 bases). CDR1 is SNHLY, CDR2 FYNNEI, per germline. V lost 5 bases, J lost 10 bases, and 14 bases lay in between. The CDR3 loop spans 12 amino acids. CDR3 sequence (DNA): TGTGCCAGCAGTCAGGACAGCGAGGGAGCTTTCTTT. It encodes CASSQDSEGAFF.

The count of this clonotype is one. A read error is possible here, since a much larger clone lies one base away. The CDR3 region has the DNA TGTGCCGCGGGGGAGGGGGACTATGACTACACCTTC. Protein: CAAGEGDYDYTF. This rearrangement joins TRBV24-1 to TRBJ1-2; D might be TRBD1 (6 bases). This CDR3 is built from 12 residues. Per germline, CDR1 KGHDR and CDR2 SFDVKD.

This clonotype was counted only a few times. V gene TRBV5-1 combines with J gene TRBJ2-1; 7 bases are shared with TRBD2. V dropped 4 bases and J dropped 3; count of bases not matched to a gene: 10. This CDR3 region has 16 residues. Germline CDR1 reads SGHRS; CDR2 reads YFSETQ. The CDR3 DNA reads TGCGCCAGCAGCCTCGGTGGAAGCGGGGTCTACAATGAGCAGTTCTTC. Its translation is CASSLGGSGVYNEQFF. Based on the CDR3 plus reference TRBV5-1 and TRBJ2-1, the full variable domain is KAGVTQTPRYLIKTRGQQVTLSCSPISGHRSVSWYQQTPGQGLQFLFEYFSETQRNKGNFPGRFSGRQFSNSRSEMNVSTLELGDSALYLCASSLGGSGVYNEQFFGPGTRLTVL.

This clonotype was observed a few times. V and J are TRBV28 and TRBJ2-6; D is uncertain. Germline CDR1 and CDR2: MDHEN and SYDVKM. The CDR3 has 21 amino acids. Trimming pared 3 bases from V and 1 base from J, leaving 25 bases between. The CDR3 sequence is CASSLGGPVTPRLSGANVLTF. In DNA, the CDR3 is TGTGCCAGCAGTTTGGGTGGGCCGGTGACTCCTAGGCTTTCTGGGGCCAACGTCCTGACTTTC. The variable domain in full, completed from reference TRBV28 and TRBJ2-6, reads DVKVTQSSRYLVKRTGEKVFLECVQDMDHENMFWYRQDPGLGLRLIYFSYDVKMKEKGDIPEGYSVSREKKERFSLILESASTNQTSMYLCASSLGGPVTPRLSGANVLTFGAGSRLTVL.

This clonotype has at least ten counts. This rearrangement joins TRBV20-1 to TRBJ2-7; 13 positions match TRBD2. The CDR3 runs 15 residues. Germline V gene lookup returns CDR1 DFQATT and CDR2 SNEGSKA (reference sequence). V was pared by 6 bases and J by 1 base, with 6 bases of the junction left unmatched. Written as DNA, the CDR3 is TGCAGTGCGGGACCGGGACTAGCGGGGTCCTACGAGCAGTACTTC. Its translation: CSAGPGLAGSYEQYF.

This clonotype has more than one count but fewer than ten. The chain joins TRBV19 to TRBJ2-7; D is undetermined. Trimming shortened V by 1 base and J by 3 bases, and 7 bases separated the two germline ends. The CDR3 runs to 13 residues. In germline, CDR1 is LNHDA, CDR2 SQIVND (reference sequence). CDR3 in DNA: TGTGCCAGTAGTATAGGGCGAGACTACGAGCAGTACTTC. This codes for CASSIGRDYEQYF.

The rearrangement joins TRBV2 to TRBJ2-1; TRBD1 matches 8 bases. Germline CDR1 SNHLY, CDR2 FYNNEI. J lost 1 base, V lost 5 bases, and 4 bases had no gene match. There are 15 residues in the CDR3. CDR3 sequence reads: CASSIRQGSYNEQFF. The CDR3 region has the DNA TGTGCCAGCAGTATTCGACAGGGGTCCTACAATGAGCAGTTCTTC.

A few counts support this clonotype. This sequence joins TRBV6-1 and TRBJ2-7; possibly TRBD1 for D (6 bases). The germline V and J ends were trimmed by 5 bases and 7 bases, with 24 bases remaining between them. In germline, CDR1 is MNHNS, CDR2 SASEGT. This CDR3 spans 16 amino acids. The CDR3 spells CASSPDRPTIIWEQYF. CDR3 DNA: TGTGCCAGCAGTCCTGACAGGCCCACCATAATCTGGGAGCAGTACTTC.

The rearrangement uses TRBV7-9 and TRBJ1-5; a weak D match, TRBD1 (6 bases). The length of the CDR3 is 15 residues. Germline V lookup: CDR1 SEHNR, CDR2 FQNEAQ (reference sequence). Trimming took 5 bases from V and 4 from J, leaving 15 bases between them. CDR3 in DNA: TGTGCCAGCAGCCGGGGGGTGGGGGCGAATCAGCCCCAGCATTTT. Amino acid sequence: CASSRGVGANQPQHF.

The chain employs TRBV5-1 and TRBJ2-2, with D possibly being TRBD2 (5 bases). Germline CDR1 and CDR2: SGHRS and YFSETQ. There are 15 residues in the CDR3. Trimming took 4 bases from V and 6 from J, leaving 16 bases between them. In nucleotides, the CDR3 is TGCGCCAGCAGCGAGAGCGGCGGCCCAGCCGGGGAGCTGTTTTTT. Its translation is CASSESGGPAGELFF.

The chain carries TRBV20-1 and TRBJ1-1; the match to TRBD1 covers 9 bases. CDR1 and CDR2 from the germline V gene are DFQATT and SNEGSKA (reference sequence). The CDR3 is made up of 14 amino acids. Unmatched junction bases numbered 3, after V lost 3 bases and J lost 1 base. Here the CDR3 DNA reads TGCAGTGCTAGGTGGGGACAGGGGAACACTGAAGCTTTCTTT. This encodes CSARWGQGNTEAFF.

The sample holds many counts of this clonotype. CDR3: CASSQPGTGLSDTQYF. For the CDR3, the DNA is TGTGCCAGCAGTCAGCCCGGGACAGGGCTTTCAGATACGCAGTATTTT. The rearrangement joins TRBV6-1 to TRBJ2-3; 9 bases are a match to TRBD1. After removal of 5 bases from V and 4 bases from J, the junction contained 10 bases not matched to a gene. Germline CDR1 is MNHNS and CDR2 is SASEGT. CDR3 length equals 16 residues.

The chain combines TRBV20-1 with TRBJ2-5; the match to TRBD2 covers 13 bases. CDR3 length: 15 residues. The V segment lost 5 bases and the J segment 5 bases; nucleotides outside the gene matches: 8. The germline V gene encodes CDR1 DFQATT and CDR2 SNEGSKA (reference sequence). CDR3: CSASDGLAGAETQYF. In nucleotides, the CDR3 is TGCAGTGCTTCCGACGGACTAGCGGGAGCTGAGACCCAGTACTTC.

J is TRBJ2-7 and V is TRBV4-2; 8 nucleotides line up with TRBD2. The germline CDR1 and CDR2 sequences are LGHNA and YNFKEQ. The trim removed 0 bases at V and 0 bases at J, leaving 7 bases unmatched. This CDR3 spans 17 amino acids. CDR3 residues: CASSQDTSGGVSYEQYF. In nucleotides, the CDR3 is TGTGCCAGCAGCCAAGATACTAGCGGAGGGGTCTCCTACGAGCAGTACTTC.

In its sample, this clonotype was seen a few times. This chain's CDR3 is CASSQATGDGYTF. DNA of the CDR3: TGCGCCAGCAGCCAGGCGACAGGGGATGGCTACACCTTC. V gene TRBV4-1 combines with J gene TRBJ1-2; TRBD1 aligns across 8 bases. The germline V gene encodes CDR1 MGHRA and CDR2 YSYEKL. This CDR3 region has 13 residues. Trimming removed 3 bases from V and 6 bases from J; junction bases left unmatched: 3.

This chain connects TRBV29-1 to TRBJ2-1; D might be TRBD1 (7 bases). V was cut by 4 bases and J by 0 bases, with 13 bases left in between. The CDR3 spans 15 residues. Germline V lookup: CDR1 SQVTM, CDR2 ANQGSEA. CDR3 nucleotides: TGCAGCGTTGGGACAGGACTAAGCTCCTACAATGAGCAGTTCTTC. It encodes CSVGTGLSSYNEQFF.

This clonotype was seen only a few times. The CDR3 nucleotides are TGTGCCAGCACCCTGGGGACTGAGCAGTTCTTC. Amino acid sequence: CASTLGTEQFF. The rearrangement joins TRBV6-2 or TRBV6-3 to TRBJ2-1; the D gene could be TRBD1 or TRBD2 (5 bases each). CDR1 MNHEY and CDR2 SVGEGT come from the germline V gene. Trimming removed 7 bases from V and 9 bases from J, with 10 bases in between. This CDR3 spans 11 amino acids.

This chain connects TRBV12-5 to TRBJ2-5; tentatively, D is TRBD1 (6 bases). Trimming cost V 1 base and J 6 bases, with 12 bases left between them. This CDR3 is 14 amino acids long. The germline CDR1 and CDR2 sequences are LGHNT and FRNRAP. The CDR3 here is CASGLDTGMKTQYF. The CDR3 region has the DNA TGTGCTAGTGGTTTGGACACAGGGATGAAGACCCAGTACTTC.

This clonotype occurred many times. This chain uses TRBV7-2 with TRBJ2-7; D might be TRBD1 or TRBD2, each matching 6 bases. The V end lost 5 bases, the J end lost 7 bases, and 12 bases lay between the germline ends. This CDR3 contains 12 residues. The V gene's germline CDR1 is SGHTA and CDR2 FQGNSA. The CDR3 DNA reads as TGTGCCAGCAGCCCCGAAGGGGGGGAGCAGTACTTC. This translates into CASSPEGGEQYF.